Following are 28 T cell receptor beta chains from one sample sequenced in a study of blood T cell repertoires in COVID-19. Profiling relied on immunoSEQ multiplex PCR, and the TCRdb table lists in-frame clones only, not all of them. The repertoire holds about 80,000 clones, with around 89% as singletons. Specimen: peripheral blood. These receptors originate from a woman of 80 years or more with acute or convalescent COVID-19.

V and J are TRBV6-6 and TRBJ1-1; D is unresolved. Trimming took 2 bases from V and 6 from J, leaving 7 bases between them. CDR1 and CDR2 (germline): MNHNY, SVGAGI (reference sequence). The CDR3 is 12 amino acids. CDR3 loop: CASSYRKPEAFF. The CDR3 region has the DNA TGTGCCAGCAGTTACCGAAAGCCTGAAGCTTTCTTT.

The CDR3 nucleotides are TGTGCTAGTGGTTTGGAAGCAGGGATGAATACGCAGTATTTT. Translated, it gives CASGLEAGMNTQYF. The chain has TRBV12-5 and TRBJ2-3; D may be TRBD1 (5 bases). The length of the CDR3 is 14 residues. Germline CDR1 LGHNT, CDR2 FRNRAP. V was pared by 1 base and J by 7 bases, with 12 bases between.

The rearrangement links TRBV3-1 (or the pseudogene TRBV3-2) to TRBJ2-2; 8 bases map to TRBD2. The CDR3 loop spans 15 amino acids. Germline V lookup: CDR1 LGHDT, CDR2 YNNKEL (reference sequence). V trimming: 2 bases; J trimming: 5 bases; junction bases outside the gene matches: 4. The CDR3 DNA sequence: TGTGCCAGCAGCCAACGTGGCGGGAGGACCGGGGAGCTGTTTTTT. Residues: CASSQRGGRTGELFF.

This sequence joins TRBV5-1 and TRBJ1-4, with 7 bases aligning to TRBD1. The V gene end was trimmed by 5 bases and the J gene end by 5 bases; junction bases not matched to a gene: 15. CDR1 SGHRS and CDR2 YFSETQ come from the germline V gene. This CDR3 is built from 17 residues. This chain's CDR3 is CASSPRDPGQTNEKLFF. The DNA of the CDR3 is TGCGCCAGCAGTCCAAGAGACCCGGGACAGACAAATGAAAAACTGTTTTTT.

The chain joins TRBV27 to TRBJ2-1; TRBD1 aligns across 10 bases. Germline loops: CDR1 MNHEY, CDR2 SMNVEV (reference sequence). This CDR3 region has 14 residues. The ends lost 5 bases at V and 7 bases at J; junction bases unmatched: 5. This CDR3 is CASSHRDRGNEQFF. CDR3 DNA: TGTGCCAGCAGTCACCGGGACAGGGGTAATGAGCAGTTCTTC.

The chain carries TRBV4-3 and TRBJ1-2, with D perhaps TRBD1 (6 bases). The CDR3 runs 15 residues. Germline loops: CDR1 LGHNA, CDR2 YSLEER. The V end was cut by 3 bases, the J end by 5 bases, with 16 bases between. DNA for the CDR3: TGCGCCAGCAGCCAGGCGCCGGGGGGCGATTATGGCTACACCTTC. It specifies CASSQAPGGDYGYTF.

The rearrangement links TRBV2 to TRBJ1-5; no definite D call. The CDR3 has 13 amino acids. Germline V gives CDR1 SNHLY, CDR2 FYNNEI. Trimming took off 5 bases at V and 0 bases at J, with 5 bases between the two ends. The DNA for the CDR3 is TGTGCCAGCAGTCTAAATAGCAATCAGCCCCAGCATTTT. Translated, it gives CASSLNSNQPQHF.

This rearrangement joins TRBV7-9 to TRBJ1-1; the match to TRBD1 covers 8 bases. This CDR3 spans 14 amino acids. The V and J ends lost 5 bases and 3 bases, in that order; junction bases with no gene match: 5. Germline lookup yields CDR1 SEHNR and CDR2 FQNEAQ (reference sequence). For the CDR3, the DNA is TGTGCCAGCAGCGAAGACAGGGGCGACACTGAAGCTTTCTTT. This codes for CASSEDRGDTEAFF.

The rearrangement joins TRBV7-9 to TRBJ2-7; D uncertain. CDR3 length: 13 amino acids. The germline V and J ends were trimmed by 1 base and 6 bases, with 10 bases remaining between them. Looked up from germline, CDR1 is SEHNR and CDR2 is FQNEAQ (reference sequence). CDR3 loop: CASSLGQVGEQYF. CDR3 bases: TGTGCCAGCAGCTTAGGGCAGGTGGGCGAGCAGTACTTC.

This chain uses TRBV25-1 with TRBJ1-1; 10 bases fit TRBD1. Losses at the gene ends were 4 bases for V and 5 bases for J; bases not matched to a gene: 4. The germline V gene has CDR1 MGHDK and CDR2 SYGVNS. There are 14 residues in the CDR3. This CDR3 is CASSGDRGRTEAFF. CDR3 sequence (DNA): TGTGCCAGCAGTGGGGACAGGGGAAGGACTGAAGCTTTCTTT.

J is TRBJ1-1 and V is TRBV19; 7 bases are a match to TRBD1. The CDR3 totals 13 residues. CDR1 is LNHDA, CDR2 SQIVND, per germline (reference sequence). The V and J ends lost 5 bases and 4 bases, in that order; junction bases with no gene match: 4. CDR3 in DNA: TGTGCCAGTAGTTTGACAGGGTTCACTGAAGCTTTCTTT. Amino acids: CASSLTGFTEAFF.

The chain employs TRBV29-1 and TRBJ2-5; TRBD2 is a possible D gene (6 bases). The CDR3 loop spans 12 amino acids. The V end lost 3 bases, the J end lost 7 bases, and 12 bases lay between the germline ends. CDR1 and CDR2 (germline): SQVTM, ANQGSEA. This CDR3 is CSVESGSGTQYF. The CDR3 nucleotides are TGCAGCGTTGAGTCCGGGAGTGGGACCCAGTACTTC.

V gene TRBV30 combines with J gene TRBJ2-3; TRBD2 aligns across 10 bases. The V and J ends lost 4 bases and 1 base, in that order; junction bases with no gene match: 2. CDR3 length equals 14 residues. In germline, CDR1 is GTSNPN, CDR2 SVGIG (reference sequence). The CDR3 DNA sequence: TGTGCCTGGAATCTAGCGGGGGGCACAGATACGCAGTATTTT. Encoded protein: CAWNLAGGTDTQYF.

CDR3 protein: CATSRTGDYNEQFF. Written as DNA, the CDR3 is TGTGCCACCAGCCGAACAGGAGATTACAATGAGCAGTTCTTC. This sequence joins TRBV15 and TRBJ2-1; D perhaps matches TRBD1 (5 bases). The CDR3 spans 14 residues. CDR1 is LNHNV and CDR2 is YYDKDF in the germline V gene (reference sequence). V shed 5 bases and J shed 4 bases, with 12 bases lying between them.

The chain carries TRBV4-2 and TRBJ2-2, with D possibly matching TRBD2 (6 bases). Per the germline V gene, CDR1 is LGHNA and CDR2 is YNFKEQ. Trimming pared 4 bases from V and 4 bases from J, leaving 22 bases between. This CDR3 comprises 18 residues. DNA for the CDR3: TGTGCCAGCAGCCCCAACGGGGCTAGCGCATCGGGCACCGGGGAGCTGTTTTTT. As protein: CASSPNGASASGTGELFF.

The genes are TRBV6-5 and TRBJ2-1; TRBD2 aligns across 8 bases. This CDR3 region has 13 residues. Germline V gene lookup returns CDR1 MNHEY and CDR2 SVGAGI. Germline trimming cut 2 bases from V and 13 bases from J; bases unmatched to any gene: 7. The CDR3 coding sequence is TGTGCCAGCAGTTACCAGCGGGGGACTCCTCAGTTCTTC. Amino acids: CASSYQRGTPQFF.

CDR3 protein: CASSLVGGLAATDTQYF. CDR3 coding DNA: TGCGCCAGCAGCCTTGTTGGTGGACTAGCGGCGACAGATACGCAGTATTTT. The chain has TRBV4-1 and TRBJ2-3; the match to TRBD2 covers 10 bases. Germline assignment: CDR1 MGHRA and CDR2 YSYEKL. The junction had 10 bases not matched to a gene; V was cut back by 4 bases and J by 3 bases. This CDR3 is built from 17 residues.

The V gene is TRBV19, the J gene TRBJ1-4; no clear D. Trimming removed 2 bases from V and 8 bases from J, with 12 bases in between. Germline V gene data show CDR1 as LNHDA and CDR2 as SQIVND (reference sequence). CDR3 length: 14 residues. Here the CDR3 DNA reads TGTGCCAGTAGTATAAACAACCTCGGGGAAAAACTGTTTTTT. It codes for CASSINNLGEKLFF.

This chain joins TRBV18 and TRBJ2-3; 7 bases match TRBD2. CDR3 length equals 14 residues. Germline values: CDR1 KGHSH, CDR2 LQKENI. Trimming at V came to 6 bases and at J to 10 bases, leaving 13 bases not matched to a gene. The CDR3 DNA follows: TGTGCCAGCTCGGGACGTGGACTAGGCGAAGCGCAGTATTTT. Translating gives CASSGRGLGEAQYF.

This clone was seen a single time. The chain carries TRBV6-5 and TRBJ1-4, with D possibly being TRBD1 (6 bases). The V end was cut by 8 bases, the J end by 3 bases, with 13 bases between. Looked up from germline, CDR1 is MNHEY and CDR2 is SVGAGI. The CDR3 runs 14 residues. CDR3 residues: CASSQRGSNEKLFF. In nucleotides, the CDR3 is TGTGCCAGCTCTCAGAGGGGGTCTAATGAAAAACTGTTTTTT.

This chain connects TRBV14 to TRBJ2-7; possible D gene TRBD2, 5 bases. The CDR3 spans 13 residues. CDR1 and CDR2 from the germline V gene are SGHDN and FVKESK. Trimming left V 0 bases short and J 6 bases short, with 9 bases between. CDR3 in amino acids: CASSQDPSSEQYF. In nucleotides, the CDR3 is TGTGCCAGCAGCCAAGACCCTAGCTCCGAGCAGTACTTC.

The V gene is TRBV2, the J gene TRBJ2-1; 8 bases align to TRBD2. From germline, CDR1 is SNHLY and CDR2 FYNNEI. V trimming: 0 bases; J trimming: 10 bases; junction bases outside the gene matches: 11. This CDR3 has 16 amino acids. The CDR3 sequence: CASSEAGGGSKSEQFF. For the CDR3, the DNA is TGTGCCAGCAGTGAAGCGGGCGGGGGGTCAAAGTCGGAGCAGTTCTTC.

The J gene is TRBJ1-4, the V gene TRBV7-2; the D is unclear. V shed 9 bases and J shed 6 bases, with 20 bases lying between them. Germline CDR1 and CDR2: SGHTA and FQGNSA. The CDR3 contains 15 residues. DNA for the CDR3: TGTGCCAGTACGTTTAGCGGGGATCGTTATGAAAAACTGTTTTTT. This codes for CASTFSGDRYEKLFF.

The rearrangement joins TRBV3-1 (or the pseudogene TRBV3-2) to TRBJ2-1; the match to TRBD2 covers 15 bases. The CDR3 is 16 amino acids. Germline V lookup: CDR1 LGHDT, CDR2 YNNKEL (reference sequence). V dropped 6 bases and J dropped 6; count of bases not matched to a gene: 6. The CDR3 loop reads CASSRTSGRAGNEQFF. CDR3 in DNA: TGTGCCAGCAGTCGGACTAGCGGGAGGGCCGGCAATGAGCAGTTCTTC.

In this sample, this clone turned up a few times. The chain combines TRBV6-6 with TRBJ2-5; possible D gene TRBD2, 5 bases. The CDR3 has 13 residues. Germline-derived CDR1 and CDR2 are MNHNY and SVGAGI (reference sequence). The V and J ends lost 2 bases and 7 bases respectively, with 11 bases between them. CDR3 DNA sequence: TGTGCCAGCAGTTACCAACCCCGGGGGACCCAGTACTTC. It codes for CASSYQPRGTQYF.

The chain carries TRBV5-1 and TRBJ1-1; TRBD1 might be the D (6 bases). Germline values: CDR1 SGHRS, CDR2 YFSETQ. The CDR3 runs to 14 residues. The V and J ends lost 2 bases and 5 bases respectively, with 13 bases between them. CDR3 region: CASSFGGQGTEAFF. The CDR3 region has the DNA TGCGCCAGCAGCTTCGGGGGGCAAGGAACTGAAGCTTTCTTT.

The rearrangement uses TRBV15 and TRBJ1-1; no definite D call. Germline CDR1 reads LNHNV; CDR2 reads YYDKDF (reference sequence). The CDR3 runs 12 residues. V was trimmed by 6 bases and J by 1 base, leaving 6 bases between them. The CDR3 DNA reads as TGTGCCACCAGTTGGGCGAACACTGAAGCTTTCTTT. The encoded protein is CATSWANTEAFF.

The genes are TRBV5-1 and TRBJ2-6, with D unresolved. The CDR3 is 14 amino acids. Per germline, CDR1 SGHRS and CDR2 YFSETQ. V was trimmed by 0 bases and J by 4 bases, leaving 5 bases between them. In DNA, the CDR3 is TGCGCCAGCAGCTTGGTATCCGGGGCCAACGTCCTGACTTTC. Its protein product is CASSLVSGANVLTF.